These T cell receptor beta chains were read from a single sample in a study of response to subunit inactivated influenza vaccine. TCRdb redid the calling of the RT-PCR reads with MiXCR, one entry per CDR3 protein. The data hold 800,000 to 1,000,000 distinct CDR3 sequences, with less than 25% observed a single time. The source material was PBMCs from blood, sampled 5 days after vaccination. These receptors came from a man over 45 who received an inactivated influenza vaccine. The CDR3 runs from the conserved cysteine through the conserved F or W. Fields, in order: clone size, J gene, V gene, D gene, CDR3 protein, CDR3 DNA. The D gene is left open where the match is weak. Clone size is shown for a subset of rows, as once, few, many or a class of expanded clone.

>few|TRBJ2-1|TRBV4-2|TRBD1
CASSQGTGGLDEQFF
TGTGCCAGCAGCCAAGGGACAGGGGGCTTGGATGAGCAGTTCTTC
>-|TRBJ2-7|TRBV11-2|-
CASSPDRGGTYEQYF
TGTGCCAGCAGCCCAGACCGGGGCGGCACCTACGAGCAGTACTTC
>-|TRBJ1-1|TRBV20-1|-
CSARDMAGGGTEAFF
TGCAGTGCTAGAGATATGGCAGGTGGTGGCACTGAAGCTTTCTTT
>once|TRBJ2-2|TRBV27|TRBD1
CASSFFGTGGSGELFF
TGTGCCAGCAGTTTTTTCGGGACAGGGGGATCCGGGGAGCTGTTTTTT
>-|TRBJ2-3|TRBV5-1|-
CASTGWQGRTDTQYF
TGCGCCAGCACCGGATGGCAGGGTAGGACAGATACGCAGTATTTT
>few|TRBJ2-3|TRBV29-1|-
CSAIQRFSTDTQYF
TGCAGCGCAATACAGCGATTTAGCACAGATACGCAGTATTTT
>few|TRBJ2-2|TRBV6-5|-
CASSWTVADTGELFF
TGTGCCAGCAGTTGGACAGTCGCGGACACCGGGGAGCTGTTTTTT
>-|TRBJ2-3|TRBV5-5|-
CASSWRTRTDTQYF
TGTGCCAGCAGCTGGAGAACCCGTACAGATACGCAGTATTTT
>many|TRBJ2-7|TRBV5-6|TRBD1
CASSSTWDSFYEQYF
TGTGCCAGCAGCTCGACCTGGGACAGCTTCTACGAGCAGTACTTC
>few|TRBJ2-7|TRBV7-9|TRBD2
CASSDLAGVRGYEQYF
TGTGCCAGCAGTGATTTAGCGGGAGTTAGGGGCTACGAGCAGTACTTC
>-|TRBJ1-2|TRBV5-1|-
CASSHEGVRGTF
TGCGCCAGCAGCCATGAGGGGGTGCGCGGCACCTTC
>-|TRBJ2-1|TRBV5-1|TRBD2
CASSPGSGRATHEQFF
TGCGCCAGCAGCCCAGGTAGCGGGAGGGCCACCCATGAGCAGTTCTTC
>few|TRBJ1-4|TRBV7-9|TRBD1
CASSSWTGGDEKLFF
TGTGCCAGCAGCTCCTGGACAGGGGGGGATGAAAAACTGTTTTTT
>-|TRBJ2-7|TRBV5-1|TRBD1
CASGQGAASYEQYF
TGCGCCAGTGGGCAGGGGGCGGCCTCCTACGAGCAGTACTTC
>-|TRBJ2-2|TRBV24-1|TRBD2
CATSDLGTSGRSGELFF
TGTGCCACCAGTGATTTGGGAACTAGCGGGAGGTCCGGGGAGCTGTTTTTT
>-|TRBJ2-3|TRBV28|TRBD2
CASSYPLSGREGVTQYF
TGTGCCAGCAGTTACCCCCTTAGCGGGAGGGAGGGAGTTACGCAGTATTTT
>-|TRBJ2-1|TRBV24-1|-
CATTGGGAGEQFF
TGTGCCACCACGGGGGGCGGGGCAGGTGAGCAGTTCTTC
>few|TRBJ2-7|TRBV13|-
CASSLGDSPGAYEQYF
TGTGCCAGCAGCTTAGGGGACTCCCCAGGGGCCTACGAGCAGTACTTC
>few|TRBJ2-3|TRBV5-1|-
CASSLDTAGYTDTQYF
TGCGCCAGCAGCTTGGATACGGCGGGGTACACAGATACGCAGTATTTT
>-|TRBJ2-3|TRBV7-9|TRBD2
CASSLTERGVLSDTQYF
TGTGCCAGCAGCCTGACCGAGCGGGGGGTCCTCTCAGATACGCAGTATTTT
>few|TRBJ2-5|TRBV5-6|TRBD2
CASSGTGTSGETQYF
TGTGCCAGCAGCGGAACCGGGACTAGCGGGGAGACCCAGTACTTC
>few|TRBJ2-5|TRBV7-2|-
CASSPSLRVETQYF
TGTGCCAGCAGCCCGTCCCTCAGGGTTGAGACCCAGTACTTC
>few|TRBJ2-2|TRBV7-2|-
CASSQRYNTGELFF
TGTGCCAGCAGCCAGAGGTATAACACCGGGGAGCTGTTTTTT
>few|TRBJ2-5|TRBV7-8|TRBD1
CASSTINRGETQYF
TGTGCCAGCAGCACCATAAACAGGGGCGAGACCCAGTACTTC
>-|TRBJ2-5|TRBV11-2|TRBD2
CASSSHLAVVDQYF
TGTGCCAGCAGCTCCCATCTAGCGGTAGTAGACCAGTACTTC
>few|TRBJ2-3|TRBV25-1|TRBD1
CASSAPGGYTQYF
TGTGCCAGCAGTGCCCCAGGGGGCTATACGCAGTATTTT
>-|TRBJ2-1|TRBV11-2|TRBD1
CASSPAGTGGGRYNEQFF
TGTGCCAGCAGCCCAGCCGGGACAGGGGGCGGGAGATACAATGAGCAGTTCTTC
>many|TRBJ2-1|TRBV5-1|TRBD2
CASSLSTGTSYNEQFF
TGCGCCAGCAGCTTATCCACCGGGACTAGCTACAATGAGCAGTTCTTC
>few|TRBJ1-2|TRBV5-1|-
CASSLRGPDDNYGYTF
TGCGCCAGCAGCCTGCGCGGTCCCGACGATAACTATGGCTACACCTTC
>once|TRBJ2-2|TRBV5-1|-
CASSLENSGELFF
TGCGCCAGCAGCTTGGAAAATTCCGGGGAGCTGTTTTTT
>-|TRBJ1-1|TRBV20-1|-
CSASNGRDTEAFF
TGCAGTGCTTCTAATGGCAGGGACACTGAAGCTTTCTTT
>-|TRBJ2-1|TRBV11-2|-
CASSLDSEGGARGEQFF
TGTGCCAGCAGCTTAGATTCGGAGGGAGGTGCGCGCGGTGAGCAGTTCTTC
>-|TRBJ1-1|TRBV20-1|-
CSALHTNTEAFF
TGCAGTGCGTTACACACGAACACTGAAGCTTTCTTT
>few|TRBJ2-2|TRBV7-2|TRBD2
CASSITSGGTIGELFF
TGTGCCAGCAGCATTACTAGCGGGGGGACGATCGGGGAGCTGTTTTTT
>-|TRBJ2-2|TRBV4-3|-
CASSQAGPGELFF
TGCGCCAGCAGCCAAGCGGGCCCCGGGGAGCTGTTTTTT
>-|TRBJ1-1|TRBV7-8|-
CASSLARLEAFF
TGTGCCAGCAGCTTAGCGCGGCTGGAAGCTTTCTTT
>few|TRBJ1-6|TRBV25-1|-
CASSGSSGTAHNSPLHF
TGTGCCAGCAGTGGATCGAGCGGGACGGCACATAATTCACCCCTCCACTTT
>-|TRBJ2-2|TRBV29-1|-
CSVGPNTNTGELFF
TGCAGCGTTGGACCTAATACTAACACCGGGGAGCTGTTTTTT
>few|TRBJ2-3|TRBV10-3|-
CAIMDPNTDTQYF
TGTGCCATCATGGACCCGAACACAGATACGCAGTATTTT
>-|TRBJ2-3|TRBV9|-
CASSVVPGTDTQYF
TGTGCCAGCAGCGTAGTCCCCGGCACAGATACGCAGTATTTT
>few|TRBJ2-2|TRBV27|-
CASSLSAIGELFF
TGTGCCAGCAGTTTATCTGCGATCGGGGAGCTGTTTTTT
>-|TRBJ1-2|TRBV7-9|-
CASSGGAAYGYTF
TGTGCCAGCAGCGGGGGTGCCGCCTATGGCTACACCTTC
>few|TRBJ2-7|TRBV12-3/TRBV12-4|TRBD1
CASSPGQETGEQYF
TGTGCCAGCAGCCCGGGACAGGAGACAGGGGAGCAGTACTTC
>few|TRBJ2-7|TRBV20-1|-
CSATTSYEQYF
TGCAGTGCTACGACCTCCTACGAGCAGTACTTC
>few|TRBJ2-1|TRBV10-3|TRBD2
CAISESGDYNEQFF
TGTGCCATCAGTGAAAGCGGGGATTACAATGAGCAGTTCTTC
>few|TRBJ2-7|TRBV29-1|-
CSACVGSSYEQYF
TGCAGCGCCTGTGTCGGCAGCTCCTACGAGCAGTACTTC
>-|TRBJ2-2|TRBV20-1|-
CSASRAANTGELFF
TGCAGTGCTAGTAGGGCAGCGAACACCGGGGAGCTGTTTTTT
>-|TRBJ2-2|TRBV6-1|TRBD1
CASGRQGRSGELFF
TGTGCCAGCGGTAGACAGGGGCGGAGCGGGGAGCTGTTTTTT
>-|TRBJ2-5|TRBV11-2|-
CASSLYVTAETQYF
TGTGCCAGCAGCTTATACGTCACAGCCGAGACCCAGTACTTC
>-|TRBJ2-1|TRBV15|-
CATSRDLAVNEQFF
TGTGCCACCAGCAGAGATCTTGCGGTCAATGAGCAGTTCTTC
>many|TRBJ2-1|TRBV4-3|TRBD1
CASSQRTGGEQFF
TGCGCCAGCAGCCAGCGGACAGGGGGCGAGCAGTTCTTC